These 10 T cell receptor beta chains share one sample of origin, sequenced in a study of control samples from healthy donors and cancer patients. This table comes from immunoSEQ multiplex PCR, and its TCRdb copy is limited to in-frame clones, with some not included. The sample holds about 96,000 clones; over 85% are singletons and the top ten take over 8%. Sequencing was performed on blood. The source of these receptors is a man aged 18 to 30 in good health.

The rearrangement uses TRBV19 and TRBJ2-7; 7 nucleotides align to TRBD1. Per germline, CDR1 LNHDA and CDR2 SQIVND (reference sequence). The V and J ends lost 5 bases and 2 bases, in that order; junction bases with no gene match: 9. The length of the CDR3 is 15 residues. CDR3 nucleotides: TGTGCCAGTAGTTACAGGGGCGAAATTCCCTACGAGCAGTACTTC. Translation gives CASSYRGEIPYEQYF.

The genes are TRBV27 and TRBJ1-5, with D perhaps matching TRBD1 (6 bases). Trimming removed 4 bases from V and 6 bases from J, with 13 bases in between. The CDR3 loop spans 14 amino acids. Germline CDR1 MNHEY, CDR2 SMNVEV (reference sequence). In DNA, the CDR3 is TGTGCCAGCAGTTCCCGACAGGCCGGTCAGCCCCAGCATTTT. Translated, it gives CASSSRQAGQPQHF.

This chain links TRBV9 with TRBJ2-7, with 11 bases that match TRBD2. Germline-derived CDR1 and CDR2 are SGDLS and YYNGEE. This CDR3 is 16 amino acids long. J was trimmed by 2 bases and V by 0 bases; bases with no gene match: 4. CDR3 in amino acids: CASSVGTSGSAYEQYF. For the CDR3, the DNA is TGTGCCAGCAGCGTAGGAACTAGCGGGAGTGCCTACGAGCAGTACTTC.

The chain recombines TRBV19 with TRBJ2-3, with D perhaps matching TRBD1 or TRBD2 (5 bases each). Germline CDR1 LNHDA, CDR2 SQIVND (reference sequence). The CDR3 is made up of 11 amino acids. With 7 bases removed from V and 9 bases from J, the gap between germline ends came to 11 bases. The CDR3 region is CASNEGQTQYF. The CDR3 DNA reads as TGTGCCAGTAATGAGGGGCAAACGCAGTATTTT.

V is TRBV9 and J is TRBJ2-3; 8 positions match TRBD2. CDR1 and CDR2 from the germline V gene are SGDLS and YYNGEE. The CDR3 spans 16 residues. V trimming: 5 bases; J trimming: 0 bases; junction bases outside the gene matches: 8. CDR3 residues: CASSGAVAGSTDTQYF. In nucleotides, the CDR3 is TGTGCCAGCAGTGGAGCGGTAGCGGGAAGCACAGATACGCAGTATTTT.

The V and J genes are TRBV7-9 and TRBJ2-3; no reliable D call. V was cut by 1 base and J by 2 bases, with 16 bases left in between. The germline gives CDR1 SEHNR, CDR2 FQNEAQ (reference sequence). The CDR3 covers 17 residues. Written as DNA, the CDR3 is TGTGCCAGCAGCTTAGTTGGGTCGAGCCTCGTCACAGATACGCAGTATTTT. Translating gives CASSLVGSSLVTDTQYF.

The chain employs TRBV5-5 and TRBJ2-7; D gene unclear. The germline V and J ends were trimmed by 0 bases and 2 bases, with 12 bases remaining between them. CDR1 SGHKS and CDR2 YYEKEE come from the germline V gene (reference sequence). The CDR3 spans 15 residues. The CDR3 region has the DNA TGTGCCAGCAGCTTGGTATTTGATCAGGCCTACGAGCAGTACTTC. Protein sequence: CASSLVFDQAYEQYF. Full variable domain (remainder filled in from reference TRBV5-5 and TRBJ2-7): DAGVTQSPTHLIKTRGQQVTLRCSPISGHKSVSWYQQVLGQGPQFIFQYYEKEERGRGNFPDRFSARQFPNYSSELNVNALLLGDSALYLCASSLVFDQAYEQYFGPGTRLTVT.

This rearrangement joins TRBV7-9 to TRBJ1-5, with 7 bases identical to TRBD1. The CDR3 is 16 amino acids. V was pared by 0 bases and J by 2 bases, with 4 bases of the junction left unmatched. CDR1 is SEHNR, CDR2 FQNEAQ, per germline (reference sequence). CDR3 in amino acids: CASSLALGQGNQPQHF. The CDR3 DNA reads TGTGCCAGCAGCTTAGCCCTTGGACAGGGCAATCAGCCCCAGCATTTT.

The gene calls are TRBV19 and TRBJ1-2; D is unresolved. V lost 5 bases to trimming and J lost 6 bases, with 13 bases between them. The CDR3 has 13 residues. Germline lookup yields CDR1 LNHDA and CDR2 SQIVND (reference sequence). The CDR3 sequence is CASSATISDGYTF. The CDR3 region has the DNA TGTGCCAGTAGTGCCACAATCAGCGATGGCTACACCTTC.

The chain joins TRBV4-1 to TRBJ2-3; TRBD2 is a possible D gene (6 bases). The CDR3 is 15 amino acids. V dropped 5 bases and J dropped 4 bases, with 16 bases sitting between them. The germline V gene encodes CDR1 MGHRA and CDR2 YSYEKL. Here the CDR3 reads CASSDGAGRPDTQYF. CDR3 DNA: TGCGCCAGCAGCGACGGAGCAGGGAGGCCAGATACGCAGTATTTT.